This entry is about one T cell receptor beta chain. This CDR3 region has 16 residues. These data come from a study of blood T cell repertoires in COVID-19. In the original processing: Amplification of reference gene primers provided the estimated nucleated cell counts. The protocol was immunoSEQ multiplex PCR, while the TCRdb copy is restricted to in-frame clones and leaves out a portion. That table gives V, J and clone size, and the DNA gave D and trimming. The repertoire holds roughly 300,000 clones, about 90% seen once, with approximately 5.3% in the top ten. Symptom resolution, clearance, or two negative PCRs marked the recovered donors of Cohort 3.

This TCR derives from a woman between 25 and 40 years old who had recovered from COVID-19. The rearrangement joins TRBV21-1 to TRBJ1-1. TRBV21-1 is reported as a pseudogene. Sequencing was carried out using PBMCs or T cells enriched from blood (not recorded which). CDR3 bases: TGTGCCAGCAGGGCCCGGGAGGCCCTCATGAACACTGAAGCTTTCTTT. Its protein is CASRAREALMNTEAFF.